The 23 T cell receptor beta chains below all came from one sample that was sequenced in a study of early T cells in non-severe SARS-CoV-2 infection. A single record per CDR3 protein comes from TCRdb applying MiXCR to the 5' RACE reads. The profile shows approximately 77,000 distinct CDR3 sequences, approximately 12% of them singletons. Input material: whole blood. These TCRs come from an adult who was a healthcare worker with PCR-confirmed SARS-CoV-2 infection or an uninfected control (not recorded which).

The table lists this clonotype with many counts. The chain employs TRBV7-9 and TRBJ2-3; the D gene is possibly TRBD2 (6 bases). The CDR3 runs to 13 residues. The V gene's germline CDR1 is SEHNR and CDR2 FQNEAQ (reference sequence). Trimming cost V 8 bases and J 1 base, with 10 bases left between them. CDR3 in amino acids: CASPGRRTDTQYF. The DNA for the CDR3 is TGTGCCAGCCCTGGGAGGCGCACAGATACGCAGTATTTT.

This clonotype was observed a handful of times. J is TRBJ2-7 and V is TRBV7-2, with TRBD2 matching 9 bases. The length of the CDR3 is 14 residues. Unmatched junction bases numbered 4, after V lost 2 bases and J lost 5 bases. CDR1 SGHTA and CDR2 FQGNSA come from the germline V gene. The CDR3 here is CASSLISGSHEQYF. The CDR3 nucleotides read TGTGCCAGCAGCTTAATTAGCGGGAGCCACGAGCAGTACTTC.

This clonotype has a count of ten or more. The chain couples TRBV24-1 to TRBJ2-7; D may match TRBD1 or TRBD2 (5 bases each). Germline CDR1 KGHDR, CDR2 SFDVKD. CDR3 length: 14 amino acids. V lost 4 bases to trimming and J lost 5 bases, with 14 bases between them. CDR3 coding DNA: TGTGCCACCAGTGACCCGGGACGGGCGGACGAGCAGTACTTC. Amino acids: CATSDPGRADEQYF.

This clonotype was detected ten times or more. This rearrangement joins TRBV28 to TRBJ1-5; D is perhaps TRBD1 (6 bases). From germline, CDR1 is MDHEN and CDR2 SYDVKM. With 5 bases removed from V and 2 bases from J, the gap between germline ends came to 13 bases. The CDR3 is 15 amino acids. The chain's CDR3 is CASSPRGSGNQPQHF. DNA for the CDR3: TGTGCCAGCAGTCCCAGGGGATCGGGCAATCAGCCCCAGCATTTT.

This clonotype came up many times. The chain is built from TRBV12-3 or TRBV12-4 and TRBJ1-1; TRBD1 matches 8 bases. Trimming took 8 bases from V and 0 from J; bases not matched to a gene: 14. This CDR3 spans 17 amino acids. CDR3 sequence (DNA): TGTGCCAGCGTAAGCACCGGGACAGGTTTCATGAACACTGAAGCTTTCTTT. Amino acid sequence: CASVSTGTGFMNTEAFF.

This clonotype was seen ten or more times. The chain is built from TRBV20-1 and TRBJ2-1; D may be TRBD1 (5 bases). This CDR3 is 14 amino acids long. The germline V and J ends were trimmed by 3 bases and 7 bases, with 16 bases remaining between them. Germline values: CDR1 DFQATT, CDR2 SNEGSKA (reference sequence). CDR3 bases: TGCAGTGCTAGTTTAGGGGCGCGAAGGAATGAGCAGTTCTTC. Its protein product is CSASLGARRNEQFF.

This clonotype was detected ten times or more. V and J are TRBV5-4 and TRBJ2-1; 12 nucleotides align to TRBD2. The CDR3 is 18 amino acids. Germline V gives CDR1 SGHNT, CDR2 YYREEE (reference sequence). V gave up 1 base and J gave up 3 bases; unmatched junction bases: 8. The CDR3 protein is CASSLLLAGGRFYNEQFF. The DNA of the CDR3 is TGTGCCAGCAGCTTGCTACTAGCGGGAGGTCGGTTCTACAATGAGCAGTTCTTC.

This clonotype occurred many times. This chain connects TRBV12-3 or TRBV12-4 to TRBJ2-3; D not resolved. Trimming took off 6 bases at V and 4 bases at J, with 17 bases between the two ends. This CDR3 spans 15 amino acids. The CDR3 region has the DNA TGTGCCAGCAGCTTCTCCGGGCCTCCACCAGATACGCAGTATTTT. It specifies CASSFSGPPPDTQYF.

There are many counts of this clonotype. The J gene is TRBJ2-6, the V gene TRBV19, with a possible D match to TRBD2 (6 bases). Trimming left V 8 bases short and J 10 bases short, with 15 bases between. Per the germline V gene, CDR1 is LNHDA and CDR2 is SQIVND (reference sequence). The CDR3 consists of 13 residues. The CDR3 region has the DNA TGTGCCAGTGGGGACTCGTTTTCGAACGTCCTGACTTTC. Translating it yields CASGDSFSNVLTF.

Only a few counts were recorded for this clonotype. V is TRBV7-3 and J is TRBJ2-3; D is undetermined. The CDR3 extends over 16 amino acids. CDR1 and CDR2 (germline): SGHTA, FQGTGA. The ends were cut back, 5 bases at V and 4 bases at J, with 19 bases in the middle. CDR3 coding DNA: TGTGCCAGCAGCCCCGAAAGACTTCCGAGTCCAGATACGCAGTATTTT. This encodes CASSPERLPSPDTQYF.

This clonotype was observed a few times. The rearrangement uses TRBV30 and TRBJ2-7, with TRBD1 matching over 10 bases. V gave up 4 bases and J gave up 3 bases; unmatched junction bases: 3. The V gene's germline CDR1 is GTSNPN and CDR2 SVGIG (reference sequence). This CDR3 is 13 amino acids long. CDR3 residues: CAWMGQGLYEQYF. The CDR3 DNA reads TGTGCCTGGATGGGACAGGGGCTCTACGAGCAGTACTTC. Variable domain in full (rest from reference TRBV30 and TRBJ2-7): SQTIHQWPATLVQPVGSPLSLECTVEGTSNPNLYWYRQAAGRGLQLLFYSVGIGQISSEVPQNLSASRPQDRQFILSSKKLLLSDSGFYLCAWMGQGLYEQYFGPGTRLTVT.

This clonotype was seen a handful of times. The V gene is TRBV7-8, the J gene TRBJ2-1; 11 bases map to TRBD2. Losses at the gene ends were 5 bases for V and 2 bases for J; bases not matched to a gene: 2. The germline V gene has CDR1 SGHVS and CDR2 FQNEAQ. This CDR3 contains 15 residues. The CDR3 here is CASSPGLAAYNEQFF. The CDR3 DNA sequence: TGTGCCAGCAGCCCGGGACTAGCGGCCTACAATGAGCAGTTCTTC.

A few counts support this clonotype. This chain links TRBV20-1 with TRBJ2-1, with 7 bases identical to TRBD2. The junction had 5 bases not matched to a gene; V was cut back by 0 bases and J by 0 bases. The CDR3 loop spans 16 amino acids. Germline lookup yields CDR1 DFQATT and CDR2 SNEGSKA (reference sequence). The CDR3, as DNA: TGCAGTGCTAGAGAACTAGCGATGGGCTCCTACAATGAGCAGTTCTTC. It codes for CSARELAMGSYNEQFF.

About this clonotype itself: A read error may explain this, as a much larger clone is one base away. Because the CDR3 is missing its conserved closing phenylalanine or tryptophan, this is likely a read error. The chain carries TRBV3-1 and TRBJ2-3; 10 bases map to TRBD2. The CDR3 is 15 amino acids. V lost 3 bases and J lost 6; bases outside the gene matches: 6. Germline assignment: CDR1 LGHDT and CDR2 YNNKEL (reference sequence). The CDR3 sequence: CASSQTGTSADTQYS. The CDR3 nucleotides are TGTGCCAGCAGCCAGACCGGGACTAGCGCTGATACGCAGTATTCT.

This clonotype was observed a handful of times. The CDR3 coding sequence is TGCAGCGCCATAGACAGAAAAGAGACCCAGTACTTC. Translated, it gives CSAIDRKETQYF. The chain joins TRBV29-1 to TRBJ2-5, with TRBD1 as a possible D gene (5 bases). This CDR3 comprises 12 residues. Trimming took off 7 bases at V and 3 bases at J, with 12 bases between the two ends. Germline-derived CDR1 and CDR2 are SQVTM and ANQGSEA.

The rearrangement uses TRBV20-1 and TRBJ2-7; D is undetermined. The V end was cut by 1 base, the J end by 2 bases, with 6 bases between. Per germline, CDR1 DFQATT and CDR2 SNEGSKA (reference sequence). CDR3 size: 12 residues. CDR3 DNA sequence: TGCAGTGCTAGAGTGGGTCCCTACGAGCAGTACTTC. Its translation is CSARVGPYEQYF.

This clonotype has a count of ten or more. This chain uses TRBV18 with TRBJ2-7; D possibly corresponds to TRBD2 (6 bases). The CDR3 has 12 amino acids. Germline CDR1 KGHSH, CDR2 LQKENI. Trimming took off 2 bases at V and 5 bases at J, with 7 bases between the two ends. CDR3 region: CASSPSGDEQYF. The CDR3 DNA sequence: TGTGCCAGCTCACCATCGGGGGACGAGCAGTACTTC. The whole variable domain, filled in from reference TRBV18 and TRBJ2-7, reads NAGVMQNPRHLVRRRGQEARLRCSPMKGHSHVYWYRQLPEEGLKFMVYLQKENIIDESGMPKERFSAEFPKEGPSILRIQQVVRGDSAAYFCASSPSGDEQYFGPGTRLTVT.

V and J are TRBV28 and TRBJ2-3; 9 bases align to TRBD2. V lost 5 bases, J lost 5 bases, and 8 bases stayed unmatched. This CDR3 has 15 amino acids. Germline CDR1 and CDR2: MDHEN and SYDVKM. The CDR3 nucleotides read TGTGCCAGCAGTATGACTAGCGGCAGTCAAGATACGCAGTATTTT. The encoded protein is CASSMTSGSQDTQYF.

This clonotype has just a few counts. The rearrangement joins TRBV14 to TRBJ2-3, with D perhaps TRBD2 (6 bases). Germline V CDR1 and CDR2: SGHDN, FVKESK. The CDR3 is 15 amino acids. The V end lost 0 bases, the J end lost 2 bases, and 9 bases lay between the germline ends. CDR3: CASSQELAATDTQYF. DNA of the CDR3: TGTGCCAGCAGCCAAGAACTAGCAGCCACAGATACGCAGTATTTT.

The chain recombines TRBV5-1 with TRBJ2-7; D gene ambiguous. V was trimmed by 2 bases and J by 1 base, leaving 10 bases between them. This CDR3 is built from 14 residues. Germline CDR1 SGHRS, CDR2 YFSETQ. The CDR3 sequence: CASSFTDPSYEQYF. The CDR3 DNA reads TGCGCCAGCAGCTTCACGGACCCTTCCTACGAGCAGTACTTC.

At least ten counts were recorded for this clonotype. The rearrangement links TRBV24-1 to TRBJ1-2; perhaps TRBD1 as D (6 bases). Looked up from germline, CDR1 is KGHDR and CDR2 is SFDVKD. The CDR3 consists of 13 residues. V was cut by 7 bases and J by 8 bases, with 16 bases left in between. Written as DNA, the CDR3 is TGTGCCACCAGCCAACAGGGTTTTACGGGCTACACCTTC. Translated: CATSQQGFTGYTF.

This clonotype appeared a few times. The rearrangement links TRBV20-1 to TRBJ2-7; tentatively, D is TRBD2 (6 bases). CDR3 length equals 13 residues. CDR1 DFQATT and CDR2 SNEGSKA come from the germline V gene (reference sequence). V gave up 4 bases and J gave up 5 bases, with 15 bases separating them. The CDR3 is CSAIRLDRDEQYF. CDR3 DNA: TGCAGTGCTATACGACTAGACAGAGACGAGCAGTACTTC.

This clonotype was recorded many times. V usage is TRBV10-3 and J usage is TRBJ2-7; 7 nucleotides agree with TRBD1. Germline-derived CDR1 and CDR2 are ENHRY and SYGVKD. V lost 3 bases, J lost 2 bases, and 10 bases stayed unmatched. The CDR3 is made up of 16 amino acids. The CDR3 protein is CAISEGAGTETYEQYF. The DNA for the CDR3 is TGTGCCATCAGTGAAGGGGCCGGGACAGAAACCTACGAGCAGTACTTC.